This is a list of T cell receptor beta chains from one sample in a study of identical twins' blood T cells. A single record per CDR3 protein comes from TCRdb applying MiXCR to the 5' RACE reads. The profile shows fewer than 450,000 distinct CDR3 sequences, around 30% of them singletons. Material: PBMCs. The source of these receptors is a woman aged 18-49 years in good health. Both conserved end residues are trimmed from each CDR3. The order of the fields is J gene, V gene, D gene, CDR3 protein. The D gene is left open where the match is weak.

j_call: TRBJ1-2; v_call: TRBV12-3/TRBV12-4; d_call: NA; cdr3_aa: ASSLRHLNYGYT
j_call: TRBJ2-2; v_call: TRBV19; d_call: NA; cdr3_aa: ASSRTQVSGELF
j_call: TRBJ2-1; v_call: TRBV9; d_call: TRBD2; cdr3_aa: ASSVAGLAGGDEQF
j_call: TRBJ1-2; v_call: TRBV6-5; d_call: TRBD1; cdr3_aa: ASSYTGQGSYGYT
j_call: TRBJ1-2; v_call: TRBV4-3; d_call: NA; cdr3_aa: ASSQGKARDGYT
j_call: TRBJ1-3; v_call: TRBV3-1; d_call: NA; cdr3_aa: ASSPFGNTIY
j_call: TRBJ2-2; v_call: TRBV20-1; d_call: NA; cdr3_aa: SAKNTGELF
j_call: TRBJ1-1; v_call: TRBV29-1; d_call: NA; cdr3_aa: SASAGTIEAF
j_call: TRBJ2-2; v_call: TRBV10-3; d_call: TRBD2; cdr3_aa: AITASGGGTGELF
j_call: TRBJ1-2; v_call: TRBV27; d_call: TRBD1; cdr3_aa: ASMDRDYGYT
j_call: TRBJ2-2; v_call: TRBV9; d_call: NA; cdr3_aa: ASSVATGAGELF
j_call: TRBJ1-2; v_call: TRBV11-3; d_call: NA; cdr3_aa: ASSSGYHGYT
j_call: TRBJ2-3; v_call: TRBV6-6; d_call: TRBD1; cdr3_aa: ASSYQDRGADTQY
j_call: TRBJ2-7; v_call: TRBV11-2; d_call: TRBD1; cdr3_aa: ASSYGQGANEQY
j_call: TRBJ1-2; v_call: TRBV20-1; d_call: NA; cdr3_aa: SARAGPYYGYT
j_call: TRBJ2-1; v_call: TRBV5-5; d_call: NA; cdr3_aa: ASSLLPRDNEQF
j_call: TRBJ2-3; v_call: TRBV6-5; d_call: NA; cdr3_aa: ASGSVFDTQY
j_call: TRBJ2-3; v_call: TRBV10-3; d_call: TRBD2; cdr3_aa: ATKAGAEDTQY
j_call: TRBJ2-1; v_call: TRBV15; d_call: NA; cdr3_aa: ATSRGADLYNEQF
j_call: TRBJ1-5; v_call: TRBV10-3; d_call: NA; cdr3_aa: ATRDTNQPQH
j_call: TRBJ1-2; v_call: TRBV29-1; d_call: NA; cdr3_aa: SVAIQGSNGYT
j_call: TRBJ2-3; v_call: TRBV13; d_call: TRBD2; cdr3_aa: ASSFSRGGTDTQY
j_call: TRBJ2-7; v_call: TRBV29-1; d_call: NA; cdr3_aa: SVRSSGGSYEQY
j_call: TRBJ1-2; v_call: TRBV5-1; d_call: NA; cdr3_aa: ASSLALGQSYGYT
j_call: TRBJ2-2; v_call: TRBV19; d_call: TRBD2; cdr3_aa: ASSIWTSGRTGELF
j_call: TRBJ1-5; v_call: TRBV9; d_call: TRBD1; cdr3_aa: ASSVAGTDQPQH
j_call: TRBJ2-2; v_call: TRBV20-1; d_call: NA; cdr3_aa: SVLGAGGGELF
j_call: TRBJ2-2; v_call: TRBV5-1; d_call: NA; cdr3_aa: ASNLSDQEELF
j_call: TRBJ1-4; v_call: TRBV20-1; d_call: NA; cdr3_aa: SALVITNEKLF
j_call: TRBJ1-5; v_call: TRBV19; d_call: NA; cdr3_aa: AGRTGNQPQH
j_call: TRBJ1-1; v_call: TRBV15; d_call: TRBD1; cdr3_aa: ATSSPLGTARGTEAF
j_call: TRBJ2-2; v_call: TRBV29-1; d_call: NA; cdr3_aa: SVEDLGSANTGELF
j_call: TRBJ2-3; v_call: TRBV27; d_call: NA; cdr3_aa: SSSIDLIRTQY
j_call: TRBJ2-2; v_call: TRBV20-1; d_call: NA; cdr3_aa: SAKLGPGELF
j_call: TRBJ2-2; v_call: TRBV20-1; d_call: TRBD1; cdr3_aa: SARIRDSGAGELF
j_call: TRBJ2-2; v_call: TRBV2; d_call: NA; cdr3_aa: ASSEGVLRTGELF
j_call: TRBJ2-1; v_call: TRBV7-2; d_call: NA; cdr3_aa: ASSLGLSSLYNEQF
j_call: TRBJ1-4; v_call: TRBV7-9; d_call: NA; cdr3_aa: ASSLYKSEKLF
j_call: TRBJ2-1; v_call: TRBV11-2; d_call: TRBD2; cdr3_aa: ASRPPGTSGKHEQF
j_call: TRBJ1-2; v_call: TRBV3-1; d_call: NA; cdr3_aa: ASSQALGSNYGYT
j_call: TRBJ1-4; v_call: TRBV20-1; d_call: NA; cdr3_aa: SARDLRGLPEKLF